What follows describes a single T cell receptor (beta chain). Antigen: not known. The source of the sample is a study of radiotherapy plus CTLA-4 blockade in lung cancer. Whole-study findings and limits: In blood, TCR clones derived from the tumor expanded after radiotherapy plus ipilimumab.

V shed 5 bases and J shed 4 bases, with 23 bases lying between them. Germline V gene lookup returns CDR1 KGHSH and CDR2 LQKENI. The CDR3 loop spans 17 amino acids. Sequencing was performed with immunoSEQ multiplex PCR; in TCRdb, only in-frame clones are kept and a portion is missing. This table has tens of thousands of clones, about two thirds appearing once. Alongside CTLA-4 blockade with ipilimumab, patients with chemo-refractory metastatic non-small-cell lung cancer received focal radiation. This TCR derives from a human donor with non-small cell lung cancer whose response to radiotherapy plus ipilimumab could not be evaluated. Sample: peripheral blood, taken from a patient treated with radiotherapy plus ipilimumab. V usage is TRBV18 and J usage is TRBJ2-5, with no clear D. CDR3 bases: TGTGCCAGCTCAGAATTACCCTCGACGGCTAGTGGAGAGACCCAGTACTTC. Its translation: CASSELPSTASGETQYF.